This T cell receptor beta chain was sequenced during a study of monozygotic twins with inflammatory bowel disease. Study results and limitations: No distinction between different T cell subtypes was possible. Discordant twins had repertoire similarity that did not differ from that of concordant twins, possibly from limited power.

The CDR3 totals 13 residues. Germline V gives CDR1 DFQATT, CDR2 SNEGSKA (reference sequence). As for this clonotype: Its target is not known.

Template switching introduced UMIs that contain a 6-nucleotide sample barcode. After re-calling the 5' RACE reads, TCRdb lists one entry per CDR3 protein, DNA absent. This specimen shows about 170,000 distinct CDR3 sequences; the ten leading clones hold roughly 3%. The material sequenced was blood. The clonotype comes from a human donor with ulcerative colitis or Crohn's disease, or a healthy co-twin of an affected twin (not recorded which). The rearrangement links TRBV20-1 to TRBJ2-7; lacking DNA, the TRBD2 call made by TCRdb goes unchecked. CDR3 sequence reads: CSAWREDSYEQYF.